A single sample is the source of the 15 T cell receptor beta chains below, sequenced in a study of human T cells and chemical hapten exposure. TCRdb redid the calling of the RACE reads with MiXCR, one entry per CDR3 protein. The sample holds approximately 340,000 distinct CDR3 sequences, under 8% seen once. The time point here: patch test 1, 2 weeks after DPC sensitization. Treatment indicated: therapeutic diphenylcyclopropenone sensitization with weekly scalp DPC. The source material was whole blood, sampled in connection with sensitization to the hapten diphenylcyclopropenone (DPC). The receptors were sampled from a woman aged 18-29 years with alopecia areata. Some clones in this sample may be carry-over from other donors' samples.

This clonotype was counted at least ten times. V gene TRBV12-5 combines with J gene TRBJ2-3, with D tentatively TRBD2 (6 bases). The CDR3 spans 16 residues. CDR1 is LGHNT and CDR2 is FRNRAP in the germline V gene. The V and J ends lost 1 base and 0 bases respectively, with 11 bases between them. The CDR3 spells CASGLGRGGSTDTQYF. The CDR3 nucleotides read TGTGCTAGTGGTTTGGGGAGAGGAGGGAGCACAGATACGCAGTATTTT. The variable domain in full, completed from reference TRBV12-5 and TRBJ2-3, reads DARVTQTPRHKVTEMGQEVTMRCQPILGHNTVFWYRQTMMQGLELLAYFRNRAPLDDSGMPKDRFSAEMPDATLATLKIQPSEPRDSAVYFCASGLGRGGSTDTQYFGPGTRLTVL.

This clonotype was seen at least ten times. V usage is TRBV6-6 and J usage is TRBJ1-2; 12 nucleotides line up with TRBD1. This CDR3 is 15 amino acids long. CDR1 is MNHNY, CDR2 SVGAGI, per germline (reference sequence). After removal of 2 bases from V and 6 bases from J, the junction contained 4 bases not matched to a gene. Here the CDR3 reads CASSYGTGGLNGYTF. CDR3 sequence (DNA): TGTGCCAGCAGTTACGGGACAGGGGGCCTCAATGGCTACACCTTC.

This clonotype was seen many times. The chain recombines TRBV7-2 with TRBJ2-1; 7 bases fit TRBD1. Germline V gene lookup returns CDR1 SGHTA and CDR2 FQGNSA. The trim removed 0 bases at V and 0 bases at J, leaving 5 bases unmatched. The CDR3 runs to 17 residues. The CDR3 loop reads CASSLARGLSSYNEQFF. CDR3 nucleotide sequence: TGTGCCAGCAGCTTAGCTAGGGGGCTAAGCTCCTACAATGAGCAGTTCTTC.

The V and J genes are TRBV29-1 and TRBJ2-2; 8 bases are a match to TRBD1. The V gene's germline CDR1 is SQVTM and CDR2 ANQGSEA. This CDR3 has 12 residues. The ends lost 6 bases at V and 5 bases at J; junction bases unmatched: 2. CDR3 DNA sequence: TGCAGCGTAACAGGGGGTACCGGGGAGCTGTTTTTT. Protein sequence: CSVTGGTGELFF.

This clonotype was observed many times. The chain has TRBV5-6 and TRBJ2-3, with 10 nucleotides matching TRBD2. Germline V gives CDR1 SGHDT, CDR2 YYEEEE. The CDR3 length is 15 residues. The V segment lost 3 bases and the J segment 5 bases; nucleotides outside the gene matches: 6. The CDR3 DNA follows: TGTGCCAGCAGCTCAGCGGGGGGGCCGGTAGATACGCAGTATTTT. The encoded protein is CASSSAGGPVDTQYF.

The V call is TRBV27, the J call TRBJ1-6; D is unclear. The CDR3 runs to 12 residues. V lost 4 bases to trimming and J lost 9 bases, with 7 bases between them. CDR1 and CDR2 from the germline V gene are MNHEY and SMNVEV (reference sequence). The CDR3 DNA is TGTGCCAGCAGTTCCTGGGGTTCACCCCTCCACTTT. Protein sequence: CASSSWGSPLHF.

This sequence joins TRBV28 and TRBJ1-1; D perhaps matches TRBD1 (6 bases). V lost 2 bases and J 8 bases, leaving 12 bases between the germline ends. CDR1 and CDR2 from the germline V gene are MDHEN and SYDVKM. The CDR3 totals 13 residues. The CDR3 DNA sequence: TGTGCCAGCAGTTTACTCGGACAGCTCGAAGCTTTCTTT. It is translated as CASSLLGQLEAFF. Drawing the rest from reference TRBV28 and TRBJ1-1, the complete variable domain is DVKVTQSSRYLVKRTGEKVFLECVQDMDHENMFWYRQDPGLGLRLIYFSYDVKMKEKGDIPEGYSVSREKKERFSLILESASTNQTSMYLCASSLLGQLEAFFGQGTRLTVV.

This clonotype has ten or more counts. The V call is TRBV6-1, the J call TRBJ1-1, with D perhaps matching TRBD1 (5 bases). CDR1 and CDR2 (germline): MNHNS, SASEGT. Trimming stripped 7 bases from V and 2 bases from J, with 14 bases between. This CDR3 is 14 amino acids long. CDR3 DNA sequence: TGTGCCAGCACTAACAATCAGGGTAACACTGAAGCTTTCTTT. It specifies CASTNNQGNTEAFF.

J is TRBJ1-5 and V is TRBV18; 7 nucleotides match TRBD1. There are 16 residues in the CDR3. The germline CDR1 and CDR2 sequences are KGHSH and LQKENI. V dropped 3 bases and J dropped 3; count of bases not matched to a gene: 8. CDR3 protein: CASSPGRQGLNQPQHF. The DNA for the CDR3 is TGTGCCAGCTCACCCGGCAGACAGGGTCTCAATCAGCCCCAGCATTTT.

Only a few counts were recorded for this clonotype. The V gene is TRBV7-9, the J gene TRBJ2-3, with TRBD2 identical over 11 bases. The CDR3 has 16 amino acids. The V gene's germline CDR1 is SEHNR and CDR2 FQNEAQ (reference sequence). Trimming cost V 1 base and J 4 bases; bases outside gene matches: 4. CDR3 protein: CASSLGLAGTADTQYF. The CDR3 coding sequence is TGTGCCAGCAGCTTAGGACTAGCGGGGACGGCAGATACGCAGTATTTT.

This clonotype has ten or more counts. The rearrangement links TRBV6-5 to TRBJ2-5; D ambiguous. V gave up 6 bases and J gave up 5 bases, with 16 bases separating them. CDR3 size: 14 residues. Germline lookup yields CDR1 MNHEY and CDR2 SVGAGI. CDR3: CASSPRGIDETQYF. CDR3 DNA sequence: TGTGCCAGCAGCCCCCGCGGTATCGACGAGACCCAGTACTTC.

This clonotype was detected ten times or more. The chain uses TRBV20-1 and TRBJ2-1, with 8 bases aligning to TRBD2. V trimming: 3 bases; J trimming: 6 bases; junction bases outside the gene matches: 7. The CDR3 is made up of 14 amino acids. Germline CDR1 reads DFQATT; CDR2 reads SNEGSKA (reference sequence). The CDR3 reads CSASRTSGRNEQFF. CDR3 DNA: TGCAGTGCTAGTCGAACTAGCGGACGCAATGAGCAGTTCTTC.

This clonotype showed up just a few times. The CDR3 coding sequence is TGTGCCAGCAGCACGAGGGCGAACGGGGAGCTGTTTTTT. Residues: CASSTRANGELFF. This sequence joins TRBV7-2 and TRBJ2-2; tentatively, D is TRBD2 (5 bases). V lost 5 bases and J lost 7, with 11 bases in between. CDR1 and CDR2 (germline): SGHTA, FQGNSA. The CDR3 has 13 amino acids.

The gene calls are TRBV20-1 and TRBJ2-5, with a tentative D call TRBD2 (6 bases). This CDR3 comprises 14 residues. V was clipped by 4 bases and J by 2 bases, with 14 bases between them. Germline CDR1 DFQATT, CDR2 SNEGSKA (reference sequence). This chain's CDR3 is CSAKDWRVQETQYF. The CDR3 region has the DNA TGCAGTGCTAAGGACTGGAGGGTTCAAGAGACCCAGTACTTC.

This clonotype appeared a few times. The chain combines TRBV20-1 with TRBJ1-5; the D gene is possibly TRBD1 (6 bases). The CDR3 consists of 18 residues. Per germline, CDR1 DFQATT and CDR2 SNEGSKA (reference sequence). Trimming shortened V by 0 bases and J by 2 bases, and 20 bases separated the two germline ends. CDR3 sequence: CSARDQGSGGAGNQPQHF. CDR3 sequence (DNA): TGCAGTGCTAGAGATCAAGGTTCGGGGGGCGCGGGCAATCAGCCCCAGCATTTT.